The sequence of this TCR beta chain was determined in a study of TIL therapy for anti-PD-1-resistant metastatic lung cancer. Study at large: Progressing patients received lymphodepletion, expanded TIL infusion and IL-2. Most patients had lung adenocarcinoma.

The time point: pre-treatment sample, taken before nivolumab and TIL therapy. The V gene lost 3 bases and the J gene lost 1 base, with 13 bases spanning the gap. The V gene's germline CDR1 is SGHNT and CDR2 YENEEA. This CDR3 is 17 amino acids long. The immunoSEQ assay was v3. Some clones are missing from TCRdb's copy, which holds only in-frame ones; the method was immunoSEQ multiplex PCR. The profile covers around 15,000 clones, with over 65% appearing a single time and around 39% taken by the ten largest. The count of this clone is one. Source: blood, taken at baseline. V usage is TRBV11-3 and J usage is TRBJ2-6; no reliable D call. This receptor was taken from a person between 25 and 79 years old with non-small cell lung cancer. The CDR3 region is CASSLEIGFSGANVLTF. The CDR3 region has the DNA TGTGCCAGCAGCTTGGAGATTGGGTTTTCTGGGGCCAACGTCCTGACTTTC.